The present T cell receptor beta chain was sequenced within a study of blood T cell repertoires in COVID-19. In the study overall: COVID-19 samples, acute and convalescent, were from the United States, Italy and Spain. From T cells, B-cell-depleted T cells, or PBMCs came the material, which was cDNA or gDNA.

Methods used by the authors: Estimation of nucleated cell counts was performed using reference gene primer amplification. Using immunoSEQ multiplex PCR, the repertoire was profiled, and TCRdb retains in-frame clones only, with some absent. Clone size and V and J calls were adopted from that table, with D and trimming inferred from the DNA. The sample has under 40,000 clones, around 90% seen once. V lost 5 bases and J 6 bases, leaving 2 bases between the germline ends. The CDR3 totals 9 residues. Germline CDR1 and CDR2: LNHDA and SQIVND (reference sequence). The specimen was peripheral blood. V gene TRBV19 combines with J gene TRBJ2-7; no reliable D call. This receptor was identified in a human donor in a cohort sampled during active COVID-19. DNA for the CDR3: TGTGCCAGTAGTCGCGAGCAGTACTTC. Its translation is CASSREQYF.